What follows are 26 T cell receptor beta chains derived from one specimen sequenced in a study of T-cell reconstitution after alpha-beta-depleted transplantation in children. TCRbeta library preparation incorporated unique molecular identifiers. TCRdb processed the PCR reads anew with MiXCR; each CDR3 protein has one entry. Of about 640,000 distinct CDR3 sequences in the sample, approximately 15% are singletons; the top ten hold under 1.2%. Sample: PBMCs from the stem cell graft donor, taken from the stem cell graft. These receptors all come from a human donor who donated a stem cell graft to a child with acute myeloid leukemia.

This chain uses TRBV6-2 or TRBV6-3 with TRBJ2-1; TRBD2 matches at 15 bases. The CDR3 is 16 residues long. Germline trimming cut 7 bases from V and 4 bases from J; bases unmatched to any gene: 5. Per germline, CDR1 MNHEY and CDR2 SVGEGT. The CDR3 spells CASKEGLAGGYNEQFF. CDR3 sequence (DNA): TGTGCCAGCAAGGAGGGACTAGCGGGGGGATACAATGAGCAGTTCTTC.

This chain connects TRBV5-6 to TRBJ2-7; D is perhaps TRBD2 (5 bases). Germline V lookup: CDR1 SGHDT, CDR2 YYEEEE. This CDR3 spans 14 amino acids. V was trimmed by 4 bases and J by 2 bases, leaving 13 bases between them. The CDR3 reads CASSTGLPPYEQYV. For the CDR3, the DNA is TGTGCCAGCAGCACCGGACTCCCCCCCTACGAGCAGTACGTC.

This clonotype has just a few counts. The chain uses TRBV6-6 and TRBJ2-7; D is ambiguous. Germline values: CDR1 MNHNY, CDR2 SVGAGI (reference sequence). Trimming shortened V by 2 bases and J by 5 bases, and 4 bases separated the two germline ends. CDR3 length: 11 amino acids. The CDR3 loop is CASSYRDEQYF. CDR3 DNA: TGTGCCAGCAGTTACAGGGACGAGCAGTACTTC.

This clonotype came up a few times. The chain recombines TRBV20-1 with TRBJ2-3; D is possibly TRBD2 (7 bases). The CDR3 totals 15 residues. Germline V gene lookup returns CDR1 DFQATT and CDR2 SNEGSKA (reference sequence). The CDR3 DNA is TGCAGCGCCGACCGAGGGGGGGGGGAAGCAGATACGCAGTATTTT. Its translation is CSADRGGGEADTQYF.

This clonotype has just a few counts. The chain couples TRBV7-2 to TRBJ2-7, with D perhaps TRBD2 (6 bases). The CDR3 is made up of 14 amino acids. V was trimmed by 0 bases and J by 4 bases, leaving 10 bases between them. Germline CDR1 is SGHTA and CDR2 is FQGNSA. CDR3: CASSLARGHYEQYF. CDR3 DNA sequence: TGTGCCAGCAGCTTAGCGCGGGGCCATTACGAGCAGTACTTC.

The table lists this clonotype with many counts. V gene TRBV12-3 or TRBV12-4 combines with J gene TRBJ1-4, with D perhaps matching TRBD1 (5 bases). The CDR3 is made up of 14 amino acids. V lost 9 bases and J 8 bases, leaving 19 bases between the germline ends. CDR3 amino acids: CASTPSGTSEKLFF. The CDR3 coding sequence is TGTGCCAGTACCCCCTCCGGGACTTCGGAAAAACTGTTTTTT.

Ten or more counts support this clonotype. CDR3 nucleotides: TGTGCCATCAGTACAGGGACCACTGAAGCTTTCTTT. As protein: CAISTGTTEAFF. This chain connects TRBV10-3 to TRBJ1-1; D possibly corresponds to TRBD1 (6 bases). Trimming pared 5 bases from V and 4 bases from J, leaving 8 bases between. The CDR3 is 12 amino acids. In germline, CDR1 is ENHRY, CDR2 SYGVKD.

This chain joins TRBV28 and TRBJ1-5, with 11 nucleotides matching TRBD1. V lost 3 bases to trimming and J lost 7 bases; unmatched junction nucleotides: 8. The CDR3 sequence is 16 residues long. The germline CDR1 and CDR2 sequences are MDHEN and SYDVKM. The CDR3 spells CASSFSGTGGRQPQHF. The CDR3 coding sequence is TGTGCCAGCAGTTTCTCCGGGACAGGGGGAAGGCAGCCCCAGCATTTT.

This clonotype was found a few times. J is TRBJ2-5 and V is TRBV12-3 or TRBV12-4; 7 bases are shared with TRBD2. The V gene end was trimmed by 0 bases and the J gene end by 2 bases; junction bases not matched to a gene: 3. The CDR3 extends over 15 amino acids. CDR3 loop: CASSLARRGQETQYF. DNA of the CDR3: TGTGCCAGCAGTTTAGCACGGCGGGGGCAAGAGACCCAGTACTTC.

This clonotype was seen ten or more times. This chain links TRBV29-1 with TRBJ2-3; the match to TRBD1 covers 10 bases. Unmatched junction bases numbered 5, after V lost 0 bases and J lost 2 bases. The CDR3 covers 16 residues. The germline V gene encodes CDR1 SQVTM and CDR2 ANQGSEA. In DNA form, the CDR3 reads TGCAGCGTTGAAGAGGGACAGGGGTCTCTCACAGATACGCAGTATTTT. This sequence encodes CSVEEGQGSLTDTQYF.

This clonotype was recorded a few times. This chain links TRBV4-3 with TRBJ1-2; 10 nucleotides line up with TRBD1. V trimming: 4 bases; J trimming: 2 bases; junction bases outside the gene matches: 4. This CDR3 has 15 amino acids. CDR1 is LGHNA and CDR2 is YSLEER in the germline V gene. The CDR3 region is CASSRSTGGNYGYTF. CDR3 in DNA: TGCGCCAGCAGCCGGTCGACAGGGGGCAACTATGGCTACACCTTC.

There are many counts of this clonotype. The CDR3 bases are TGCAGTGCTAGGACCCGGGACAGGGATCAGCCCCAGCATTTT. Residues: CSARTRDRDQPQHF. The genes are TRBV20-1 and TRBJ1-5, with TRBD1 matching over 9 bases. The CDR3 spans 14 residues. After removal of 3 bases from V and 5 bases from J, the junction contained 5 bases not matched to a gene. From germline, CDR1 is DFQATT and CDR2 SNEGSKA (reference sequence).

The V call is TRBV20-1, the J call TRBJ2-7; the D is unclear. V gave up 1 base and J gave up 1 base, with 14 bases separating them. Per the germline V gene, CDR1 is DFQATT and CDR2 is SNEGSKA (reference sequence). The CDR3 has 15 amino acids. CDR3 sequence (DNA): TGCAGTGCTAGAGTTCCAGGAACCCAATCCTACGAGCAGTACTTC. The encoded protein is CSARVPGTQSYEQYF.

This clonotype appeared many times. This chain joins TRBV29-1 and TRBJ2-3; D ambiguous. Between the trimmed V and J ends, which lost 3 bases and 1 base, there was a span of 8 bases. Per germline, CDR1 SQVTM and CDR2 ANQGSEA. The CDR3 runs to 13 residues. The CDR3 region is CSVEWTGTDTQYF. CDR3 coding DNA: TGCAGCGTTGAGTGGACGGGCACAGATACGCAGTATTTT.

This sequence joins TRBV7-6 and TRBJ2-2, with D perhaps matching TRBD1 or TRBD2 (5 bases each). Germline V gene data show CDR1 as SGHVS and CDR2 as FNYEAQ. V lost 5 bases to trimming and J lost 0 bases, with 13 bases between them. There are 16 residues in the CDR3. CDR3 region: CASSHVGAPNTGELFF. Written as DNA, the CDR3 is TGTGCCAGCAGCCATGTCGGGGCCCCGAACACCGGGGAGCTGTTTTTT.

The sample holds many counts of this clonotype. The chain links TRBV20-1 to TRBJ2-4, with 10 positions matching TRBD2. The germline V gene encodes CDR1 DFQATT and CDR2 SNEGSKA (reference sequence). Germline trimming cut 3 bases from V and 0 bases from J; bases unmatched to any gene: 11. This CDR3 comprises 18 residues. As DNA, the CDR3 is TGCAGTGCTAGCGGTCTAGCGGGGGTCGTAGGAGCCAAAAACATTCAGTACTTC. Its protein is CSASGLAGVVGAKNIQYF.

This clonotype was detected only a few times. The V call is TRBV4-1, the J call TRBJ1-4; no firm D call. Trimming pared 3 bases from V and 8 bases from J, leaving 10 bases between. Germline CDR1 MGHRA, CDR2 YSYEKL. This CDR3 is 13 amino acids long. The DNA of the CDR3 is TGCGCCAGCAGCCAGGATAGTAAAGAAAAACTGTTTTTT. It yields the protein CASSQDSKEKLFF.

J is TRBJ2-3 and V is TRBV7-9; 8 bases fit TRBD1. CDR3 length equals 16 residues. Looked up from germline, CDR1 is SEHNR and CDR2 is FQNEAQ (reference sequence). The junction had 9 bases not matched to a gene; V was cut back by 5 bases and J by 2 bases. CDR3 sequence reads: CASSEGQAAHTDTQYF. The DNA for the CDR3 is TGTGCCAGCAGCGAGGGACAGGCGGCACACACAGATACGCAGTATTTT. The complete variable domain, with remaining parts taken from reference TRBV7-9 and TRBJ2-3, reads DTGVSQNPRHKITKRGQNVTFRCDPISEHNRLYWYRQTLGQGPEFLTYFQNEAQLEKSRLLSDRFSAERPKGSFSTLEIQRTEQGDSAMYLCASSEGQAAHTDTQYFGPGTRLTVL.

This clonotype showed up many times. The rearrangement uses TRBV10-3 and TRBJ1-1, with TRBD1 as a possible D gene (5 bases). Germline CDR1 ENHRY, CDR2 SYGVKD. Trimming pared 6 bases from V and 5 bases from J, leaving 10 bases between. CDR3 size: 12 residues. CDR3 sequence: CAIRFGGTEAFF. For the CDR3, the DNA is TGTGCCATCAGATTCGGGGGGACTGAAGCTTTCTTT.

This clonotype was counted only a few times. The chain couples TRBV6-1 to TRBJ2-5; no firm D call. Germline V gene lookup returns CDR1 MNHNS and CDR2 SASEGT. The CDR3 length is 15 residues. V lost 5 bases to trimming and J lost 2 bases, with 15 bases between them. In DNA form, the CDR3 reads TGTGCCAGCAGTCATAATGTCCGGAATCAAGAGACCCAGTACTTC. It specifies CASSHNVRNQETQYF.

This clonotype was counted many times. V usage is TRBV7-2 and J usage is TRBJ1-6; D is uncertain. V was pared by 0 bases and J by 10 bases, with 13 bases between. The germline gives CDR1 SGHTA, CDR2 FQGNSA. The CDR3 is 15 residues long. The CDR3 nucleotides are TGTGCCAGCAGCTTAGCGCATGGGGTGGAATCACCCCTCCACTTT. Protein: CASSLAHGVESPLHF.

The genes are TRBV30 and TRBJ1-2; D may be TRBD1 (6 bases). The CDR3 loop spans 15 amino acids. Germline CDR1 GTSNPN, CDR2 SVGIG (reference sequence). Trimming stripped 5 bases from V and 4 bases from J, with 20 bases between. CDR3 nucleotides: TGTGCCTGGGAGGGGGAGAGAAGGGGAACCTATGGCTACACCTTC. Translation gives CAWEGERRGTYGYTF.

This clonotype has ten or more counts. This chain joins TRBV12-3 or TRBV12-4 and TRBJ1-5; tentative D call: TRBD1 (6 bases). This CDR3 is built from 13 residues. The ends were cut back, 2 bases at V and 5 bases at J, with 7 bases in the middle. The CDR3: CASSLRGDQPQHF. In DNA, the CDR3 is TGTGCCAGCAGTTTAAGGGGGGATCAGCCCCAGCATTTT.

Ten or more counts support this clonotype. The J gene is TRBJ2-7, the V gene TRBV20-1, with D possibly matching TRBD1 (6 bases). CDR1 DFQATT and CDR2 SNEGSKA come from the germline V gene (reference sequence). The CDR3 extends over 10 amino acids. V was cut by 3 bases and J by 9 bases, with 9 bases left in between. As DNA, the CDR3 is TGCAGTGCTAGGGGGGCCACGCAGTACGTC. Translating it yields CSARGATQYV.

The chain recombines TRBV5-1 with TRBJ2-2, with 8 nucleotides matching TRBD1. V was pared by 4 bases and J by 7 bases, with 6 bases of the junction left unmatched. CDR1 is SGHRS and CDR2 is YFSETQ in the germline V gene. The CDR3 loop spans 14 amino acids. The CDR3 nucleotides are TGCGCCAGCAGCGACGGACAGGGCGTCGGGGAGCTGTTTTTT. Encoded protein: CASSDGQGVGELFF.

The rearrangement links TRBV15 to TRBJ2-7, with D perhaps TRBD1 or TRBD2 (5 bases each). Germline lookup yields CDR1 LNHNV and CDR2 YYDKDF (reference sequence). V shed 0 bases and J shed 0 bases, with 9 bases lying between them. The CDR3 sequence is 15 residues long. The CDR3 sequence is CATSRDYGASYEQYF. In DNA, the CDR3 is TGTGCCACCAGCAGAGATTACGGGGCCTCCTACGAGCAGTACTTC.